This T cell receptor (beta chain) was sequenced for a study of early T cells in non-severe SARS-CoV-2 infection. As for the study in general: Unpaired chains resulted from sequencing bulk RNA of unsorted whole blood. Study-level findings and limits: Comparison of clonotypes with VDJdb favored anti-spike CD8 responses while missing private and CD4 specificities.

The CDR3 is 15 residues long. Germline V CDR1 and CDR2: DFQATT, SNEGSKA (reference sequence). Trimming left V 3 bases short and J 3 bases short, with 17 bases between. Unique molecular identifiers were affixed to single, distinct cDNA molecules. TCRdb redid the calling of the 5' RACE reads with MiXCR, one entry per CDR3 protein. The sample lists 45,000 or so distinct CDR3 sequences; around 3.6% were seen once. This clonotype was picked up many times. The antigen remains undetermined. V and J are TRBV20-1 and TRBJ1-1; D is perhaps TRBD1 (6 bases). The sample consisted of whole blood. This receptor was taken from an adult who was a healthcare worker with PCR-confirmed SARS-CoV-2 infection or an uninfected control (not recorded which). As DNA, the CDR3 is TGCAGTGCTAGTCCAGTACAGGGCTTGGACACTGAAGCTTTCTTT. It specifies CSASPVQGLDTEAFF.